These 23 T cell receptor beta chains came from one sample sequenced in a study of blood T cells in healthy people across ages. A sample-barcoded 5' primer and a J-beta primer mix were used in a second PCR of roughly 7 to 12 cycles. Using its own MiXCR run on the 5' RACE reads, TCRdb lists one record per CDR3 protein. The sample contains roughly 550,000 distinct CDR3 sequences, 24% of which appear only once. The same sample was also studied in work on T cells of mothers and their children.

The sample comprised blood. These receptor sequences come from a boy between 10 and 17 years old in good health.

This clonotype has a handful of counts. The DNA for the CDR3 is TGTGCCAGCAGCCTGCGGACGGCGAGTGAAAAACTGTTTTTT. Residues: CASSLRTASEKLFF. The chain uses TRBV14 and TRBJ1-4; D unclear. The V end lost 4 bases, the J end lost 7 bases, and 13 bases lay between the germline ends. This CDR3 is 14 amino acids long. Germline values: CDR1 SGHDN, CDR2 FVKESK.

This clonotype appeared many times. This chain connects TRBV28 to TRBJ2-3; D may be TRBD1 (6 bases). The germline CDR1 and CDR2 sequences are MDHEN and SYDVKM. The CDR3 spans 12 residues. V shed 4 bases and J shed 6 bases, with 8 bases lying between them. The CDR3 bases are TGTGCCAGCAGTTCAGGGGTGGATACGCAGTATTTT. This sequence encodes CASSSGVDTQYF.

The chain employs TRBV11-2 and TRBJ2-3; 7 bases match TRBD1. This CDR3 region has 16 residues. V was pared by 5 bases and J by 6 bases, with 14 bases of the junction left unmatched. Germline V gene lookup returns CDR1 SGHAT and CDR2 FQNNGV. In DNA form, the CDR3 reads TGTGCCAGCAGCACTGGGACAGCTCGTGGGCTGGATACGCAGTATTTT. Protein: CASSTGTARGLDTQYF.

The chain combines TRBV21-1 with TRBJ2-7; the table's D gene call, TRBD2, was not cross checked with the DNA. TRBV21-1 is annotated as a pseudogene. The CDR3 contains 18 residues. For the CDR3, the DNA is TGTGCCAGCGGACTAAGATCCATTTCGGGGGAGGGATGGGGTGAGCAGTACTTC. This codes for CASGLRSISGEGWGEQYF.

This clonotype appeared a few times. V and J are TRBV20-1 and TRBJ2-2, with D hard to call. The CDR3 contains 12 residues. CDR1 is DFQATT and CDR2 is SNEGSKA in the germline V gene (reference sequence). The V end lost 3 bases, the J end lost 7 bases, and 9 bases lay between the germline ends. CDR3 sequence: CSASRGVGELFF. In DNA form, the CDR3 reads TGCAGTGCTAGCCGAGGCGTCGGGGAGCTGTTTTTT.

This chain joins TRBV7-8 and TRBJ1-4; 9 positions match TRBD1. The germline CDR1 and CDR2 sequences are SGHVS and FQNEAQ. The CDR3 length is 14 residues. The V and J ends lost 5 bases and 8 bases, in that order; junction bases with no gene match: 6. CDR3 in DNA: TGTGCCAGCAGCCAATGGACAGGGGACGAAAAACTGTTTTTT. Translating gives CASSQWTGDEKLFF. Supplemented by reference TRBV7-8 and TRBJ1-4, the full variable domain reads GAGVSQSPRYKVAKRGQDVALRCDPISGHVSLFWYQQALGQGPEFLTYFQNEAQLDKSGLPSDRFFAERPEGSVSTLKIQRTQQEDSAVYLCASSQWTGDEKLFFGSGTQLSVL.

This clonotype was picked up a small number of times. This chain joins TRBV7-2 and TRBJ2-7; no definite D call. V was clipped by 1 base and J by 6 bases, with 10 bases between them. CDR3 length equals 13 residues. The germline V gene has CDR1 SGHTA and CDR2 FQGNSA. Written as DNA, the CDR3 is TGTGCCAGCAGCTTAGACACCCTCGTCGAGCAGTACTTC. Encoded protein: CASSLDTLVEQYF.

This clonotype showed up just once. This chain links TRBV29-1 with TRBJ2-3; D remains unclear. The CDR3 length is 14 residues. Trimming shortened V by 3 bases and J by 4 bases, and 14 bases separated the two germline ends. The germline CDR1 and CDR2 sequences are SQVTM and ANQGSEA. CDR3 bases: TGCAGCGTTGAGTCGCTAACCTCTGCAGATACGCAGTATTTT. It translates to CSVESLTSADTQYF.

The sample holds a few counts of this clonotype. The chain recombines TRBV20-1 with TRBJ2-5, with 15 bases matching TRBD2. This CDR3 region has 15 residues. V trimming: 4 bases; J trimming: 7 bases; junction bases outside the gene matches: 7. From germline, CDR1 is DFQATT and CDR2 SNEGSKA (reference sequence). The CDR3 reads CSATRGTSGGRTQYF. CDR3 bases: TGCAGTGCTACCCGGGGGACTAGCGGGGGGAGGACCCAGTACTTC.

This clonotype was observed a handful of times. This chain joins TRBV7-9 and TRBJ2-3, with 7 bases identical to TRBD2. The CDR3 has 17 residues. Germline V gene data show CDR1 as SEHNR and CDR2 as FQNEAQ (reference sequence). V dropped 5 bases and J dropped 2; count of bases not matched to a gene: 13. Written as DNA, the CDR3 is TGTGCCAGCAGCCGTCAAAAGAATAGCGGGTTCACAGATACGCAGTATTTT. Translation: CASSRQKNSGFTDTQYF.

This clonotype has just a few counts. The chain recombines TRBV3-1 with TRBJ2-5; TRBD2 agrees at 7 bases. The V gene's germline CDR1 is LGHDT and CDR2 YNNKEL (reference sequence). The ends lost 1 base at V and 4 bases at J; junction bases unmatched: 9. The CDR3 is 16 residues long. CDR3 coding DNA: TGTGCCAGCAGCCAAGGTTCGACCCGCGGGAGAGAGACCCAGTACTTC. Translated: CASSQGSTRGRETQYF.

This clonotype was counted a few times. The CDR3 spells CASSYKNWGYGYTF. DNA of the CDR3: TGTGCCAGCAGTTACAAGAATTGGGGGTATGGCTACACCTTC. The chain has TRBV27 and TRBJ1-2; maybe TRBD1 (5 bases). CDR3 length: 14 amino acids. Per germline, CDR1 MNHEY and CDR2 SMNVEV (reference sequence). Trimming shortened V by 4 bases and J by 5 bases, and 14 bases separated the two germline ends.

The chain carries TRBV27 and TRBJ2-5; D is perhaps TRBD2 (5 bases). The assigned J gene may be wrong: the sequence end matches TRBJ2-7 better. Per the germline V gene, CDR1 is MNHEY and CDR2 is SMNVEV (reference sequence). The CDR3 length is 13 residues. Here the CDR3 reads CASRTTVSYEQYF. The CDR3 DNA sequence: TGTGCCAGCAGGACTACCGTCTCCTACGAGCAGTACTTC.

The V gene is TRBV19, the J gene TRBJ1-1, with a possible D match to TRBD1 (5 bases). The CDR3 covers 15 residues. The germline gives CDR1 LNHDA, CDR2 SQIVND (reference sequence). V shed 7 bases and J shed 3 bases, with 18 bases lying between them. The CDR3 DNA sequence: TGTGCCAGTAAAGGGAGACAGTTGCGGGACACTGAAGCTTTCTTT. It is translated as CASKGRQLRDTEAFF.

This clonotype was counted only a few times. The chain employs TRBV20-1 and TRBJ2-1; 8 bases map to TRBD2. This CDR3 is built from 15 residues. Germline CDR1 DFQATT, CDR2 SNEGSKA (reference sequence). Losses at the gene ends were 3 bases for V and 0 bases for J; bases not matched to a gene: 4. In nucleotides, the CDR3 is TGCAGTGCTAGCGGGAGGGGAAGCTCCTACAATGAGCAGTTCTTC. Its translation: CSASGRGSSYNEQFF.

There are many counts of this clonotype. The V gene is TRBV28, the J gene TRBJ1-2; 8 bases map to TRBD1. Germline CDR1 and CDR2: MDHEN and SYDVKM. The CDR3 runs 13 residues. With 4 bases clipped from V and 5 bases from J, the junction kept 3 bases outside the gene matches. The CDR3 here is CASSYTGGYGYTF. CDR3 DNA: TGTGCCAGCAGTTACACAGGGGGGTATGGCTACACCTTC.

V usage is TRBV15 and J usage is TRBJ2-1; D gene uncertain. This CDR3 is built from 13 residues. Trimming took 0 bases from V and 6 from J, leaving 6 bases between them. The V gene's germline CDR1 is LNHNV and CDR2 YYDKDF (reference sequence). CDR3 DNA: TGTGCCACCAGCAGAGATCTCCTCAATGAGCAGTTCTTC. This translates into CATSRDLLNEQFF. Filled out from reference TRBV15 and TRBJ2-1, the complete variable domain reads DAMVIQNPRYQVTQFGKPVTLSCSQTLNHNVMYWYQQKSSQAPKLLFHYYDKDFNNEADTPDNFQSRRPNTSFCFLDIRSPGLGDTAMYLCATSRDLLNEQFFGPGTRLTVL.

This rearrangement joins TRBV15 to TRBJ2-2; D is uncertain. Trimming pared 3 bases from V and 3 bases from J, leaving 14 bases between. The CDR3 runs 16 residues. Germline lookup yields CDR1 LNHNV and CDR2 YYDKDF (reference sequence). CDR3 loop: CATSSAEDGHTGELFF. In DNA form, the CDR3 reads TGTGCCACCAGCAGCGCCGAGGACGGGCACACCGGGGAGCTGTTTTTT.

This clonotype was observed a handful of times. At one of its ends the junction is not consistent with the germline gene, which may arise from a read error. The chain is built from TRBV10-3 and TRBJ2-5; 7 bases are shared with TRBD1. The CDR3 consists of 14 residues. The germline V gene has CDR1 ENHRY and CDR2 SYGVKD. In nucleotides, the CDR3 is TGTGCCATCAGTGAGGGGACAGTATGGGAGACCCGGTACTTC. Its protein is CAISEGTVWETRYF.

This chain joins TRBV6-6 and TRBJ2-3, with TRBD2 matching 14 bases. The ends lost 0 bases at V and 3 bases at J; junction bases unmatched: 5. CDR1 and CDR2 (germline): MNHNY, SVGAGI (reference sequence). This CDR3 contains 18 residues. In DNA, the CDR3 is TGTGCCAGCAGTTACTCGGGACTAGCGGGAGCGGAGACAGATACGCAGTATTTT. Translating it yields CASSYSGLAGAETDTQYF.

This clonotype appeared a few times. The CDR3 loop is CSATNSGSGYTF. The DNA of the CDR3 is TGCAGTGCTACTAACAGCGGGAGTGGCTACACCTTC. The chain carries TRBV20-1 and TRBJ1-2; D unclear. The CDR3 length is 12 residues. V lost 4 bases to trimming and J lost 7 bases, with 13 bases between them. Per the germline V gene, CDR1 is DFQATT and CDR2 is SNEGSKA (reference sequence).

This clonotype was recorded only once. The chain couples TRBV18 to TRBJ2-3; 14 nucleotides align to TRBD2. Germline CDR1 reads KGHSH; CDR2 reads LQKENI. The CDR3 length is 16 residues. Germline trimming cut 4 bases from V and 5 bases from J; bases unmatched to any gene: 5. The CDR3 region has the DNA TGTGCCAGCTCACTGGGACTAGCGGGAGTGCAAGATACGCAGTATTTT. It translates to CASSLGLAGVQDTQYF.

V usage is TRBV7-2 and J usage is TRBJ2-7, with D uncertain. CDR1 is SGHTA, CDR2 FQGNSA, per germline. Trimming left V 5 bases short and J 2 bases short, with 10 bases between. There are 13 residues in the CDR3. This CDR3 reads CASSRPDTYEQYF. CDR3 DNA sequence: TGTGCCAGCAGCCGGCCAGACACCTACGAGCAGTACTTC.